This T cell receptor beta chain originates from a study of graft-versus-host responses after intestinal transplantation. The wider study: Multivisceral, liver-intestinal, or isolated intestinal transplants were performed in recipients. Each recipient received anti-thymocyte globulin induction, then tacrolimus and steroids for two to three years.

The graft tissue was processed, and this released both intraepithelial and lamina propria lymphocytes. Libraries were prepared by immunoSEQ multiplex PCR; TCRdb keeps only in-frame clonotypes and omits some of them. The sample yields 12,000 to 15,000 clones, 74% seen once. The germline CDR1 and CDR2 sequences are SGHTA and FQGTGA. This CDR3 is 18 amino acids long. Unmatched junction bases numbered 11, after V lost 0 bases and J lost 2 bases. The receptor was isolated from a human patient who received an intestinal transplant, so some T cells may come from the graft donor. The chain uses TRBV7-3 and TRBJ2-3; TRBD1 matches 7 bases. The input for sequencing was ileum tissue, taken 16 days after intestinal transplant. CDR3 bases: TGTGCCAGCAGCTTAACGAGGGGGCTAGCCTCGTACACAGATACGCAGTATTTT. Protein product: CASSLTRGLASYTDTQYF. The full variable domain, in which reference TRBV7-3 and TRBJ2-3 provide the parts outside the CDR3, is GAGVSQTPSNKVTEKGKYVELRCDPISGHTALYWYRQSLGQGPEFLIYFQGTGAADDSGLPNDRFFAVRPEGSVSTLKIQRTERGDSAVYLCASSLTRGLASYTDTQYFGPGTRLTVL.